Given below is one T cell receptor beta chain in context. The target antigen is unknown. The data derive from a study of OX40 agonist ivuxolimab in advanced cancers. Study-level background: Dose-escalation patients had hepatocellular carcinoma, melanoma, renal cell or head and neck cancer. Study outcomes and limitations: Still undetermined is the antigen specificity of the expanded peripheral T cells.

Method: immunoSEQ multiplex PCR; TCRdb's copy keeps in-frame clones and lacks some. The sample contains about 34,000 clones, around 90% of which appear only once. If patients had autoimmune disease history or systemic immunosuppression, they were excluded. Germline loops: CDR1 SGHAT, CDR2 FQNNGV. The CDR3 has 13 amino acids. The V gene lost 5 bases and the J gene lost 5 bases, with 13 bases spanning the gap. The source is an adult with an advanced solid tumor such as melanoma, head and neck, liver or kidney cancer. Here the sequenced sample was CD4+ or CD8+ T cells sorted from blood, taken in a trial of the OX40 agonist ivuxolimab. This chain links TRBV11-2 with TRBJ2-7; a possible D gene is TRBD1 (6 bases). The CDR3 DNA follows: TGTGCCAGCAGCCTAACAGGGTTTGACGAGCAGTACTTC. It yields the protein CASSLTGFDEQYF. Using reference TRBV11-2 and TRBJ2-7 for the parts outside the CDR3, the full variable domain is EAGVAQSPRYKIIEKRQSVAFWCNPISGHATLYWYQQILGQGPKLLIQFQNNGVVDDSQLPKDRFSAERLKGVDSTLKIQPAKLEDSAVYLCASSLTGFDEQYFGPGTRLTVT.